A single sample is the source of the 29 T cell receptor beta chains below, sequenced in a study of molecular identifiers for immune sequencing clone quantification. TCRdb recomputed calls from the PCR reads with MiXCR, one row per CDR3 protein. The data hold 490,000 or so distinct CDR3 sequences, with roughly 26% observed a single time. The sample comprised naive CD8+ T cells from blood, with Jurkat cell RNA spiked in. Described subset: FACS-sorted CD8+CD4-CCR7+CD45RA+ naive T cells. Every receptor here comes from a human donor in good health. Some libraries in this study had Jurkat cell RNA spiked in.

Comments on this clonotype: An end of the junction does not agree with germline; a read error may underlie this. The J gene is TRBJ1-4, the V gene TRBV5-1; 7 positions match TRBD1. The CDR3 covers 14 residues. CDR1 and CDR2 from the germline V gene are SGHRS and YFSETQ. As DNA, the CDR3 is TGCGCCAGCAGCCCGGGACAGACTAATGAATTACTGTTATTT. Translated: CASSPGQTNELLLF.

V usage is TRBV7-9 and J usage is TRBJ2-5; 9 bases align to TRBD1. Per the germline V gene, CDR1 is SEHNR and CDR2 is FQNEAQ (reference sequence). V lost 2 bases to trimming and J lost 4 bases; unmatched junction nucleotides: 5. This CDR3 has 15 residues. The CDR3 DNA is TGTGCCAGCAGCTTATCCACAGGGGGCCGAGAGACCCAGTACTTC. This codes for CASSLSTGGRETQYF.

This clonotype is a singleton in its sample. This chain connects TRBV20-1 to TRBJ2-7; TRBD2 aligns across 13 bases. Unmatched junction bases numbered 7, after V lost 5 bases and J lost 9 bases. CDR1 and CDR2 from the germline V gene are DFQATT and SNEGSKA (reference sequence). This CDR3 comprises 13 residues. This chain's CDR3 is CSAGRTSGSAQYF. The CDR3 coding sequence is TGCAGTGCTGGAAGGACTAGCGGGAGCGCGCAGTACTTC.

With respect to this clonotype: A much larger clone lies a single base off, so this may be a read error. This rearrangement joins TRBV5-3 to TRBJ2-6; D is possibly TRBD2 (5 bases). TRBV5-3 is labeled an ORF, and its function is uncertain. The CDR3 loop spans 15 amino acids. As DNA, the CDR3 is TGTGTCAGCAGCCGAGGGAGCTCTGGGGCCAACGTCCTGACTTTC. It translates to CVSSRGSSGANVLTF.

The chain carries TRBV7-9 and TRBJ2-3; D perhaps matches TRBD2 (5 bases). V lost 5 bases and J 6 bases, leaving 18 bases between the germline ends. The CDR3 extends over 15 amino acids. Germline CDR1 is SEHNR and CDR2 is FQNEAQ (reference sequence). The CDR3 DNA follows: TGTGCCAGCAGCCCCGTGAGAGGGAGTGGGGATACGCAGTATTTT. Residues: CASSPVRGSGDTQYF.

The V and J genes are TRBV6-5 and TRBJ1-5, with D perhaps TRBD1 (5 bases). V was trimmed by 5 bases and J by 7 bases, leaving 12 bases between them. CDR3 length: 13 residues. The germline CDR1 and CDR2 sequences are MNHEY and SVGAGI. The CDR3, as DNA: TGTGCCAGCAGTGGGGGAGCATGGCAGCCCCAGCATTTT. Its protein is CASSGGAWQPQHF.

This clonotype was recorded a few times. The chain carries TRBV19 and TRBJ1-1, with 7 positions matching TRBD1. Trimming took 11 bases from V and 5 from J; bases not matched to a gene: 11. The germline gives CDR1 LNHDA, CDR2 SQIVND (reference sequence). This CDR3 has 13 amino acids. The CDR3 DNA is TGTGCCGGATCTACAGGGGAAGGGACTGAAGCTTTCTTT. Protein product: CAGSTGEGTEAFF.

This clonotype was observed many times. Here the CDR3 DNA reads TGCGCCAGCAGCCAAGAGGGACCGTCACTCGGCACAGATACGCAGTATTTT. This sequence encodes CASSQEGPSLGTDTQYF. This chain uses TRBV4-3 with TRBJ2-3; D could derive from TRBD1 or TRBD2 (5 bases each). The CDR3 loop spans 17 amino acids. CDR1 is LGHNA and CDR2 is YSLEER in the germline V gene. V lost 0 bases to trimming and J lost 1 base, with 14 bases between them.

The table lists this clonotype with many counts. The V gene is TRBV20-1, the J gene TRBJ2-3, with 7 bases fitting TRBD1. The CDR3 has 15 residues. Germline V gene sequence: CDR1 DFQATT, CDR2 SNEGSKA (reference sequence). Losses at the gene ends were 3 bases for V and 2 bases for J; bases not matched to a gene: 8. In nucleotides, the CDR3 is TGCAGTGCTAGTCAACCGGGACAGATCACAGATACGCAGTATTTT. Amino acid sequence: CSASQPGQITDTQYF.

The chain is built from TRBV20-1 and TRBJ1-1; no clear D gene. Germline V CDR1 and CDR2: DFQATT, SNEGSKA (reference sequence). This CDR3 has 13 amino acids. V lost 2 bases and J lost 5, with 12 bases in between. The CDR3 DNA sequence: TGCAGTGCTAGATCTATCCTTAGGACTGAAGCTTTCTTT. This translates into CSARSILRTEAFF.

A remark on this clonotype: One end of the junction fails to match germline, which may point to a read error. The chain links TRBV11-2 to TRBJ2-2; TRBD2 might be the D (6 bases). CDR3 length equals 13 residues. Germline V gene sequence: CDR1 SGHAT, CDR2 FQNNGV. The DNA for the CDR3 is TGTGCCGGCAGCTTGGGGGGCACCGGGGAGCTGTTTTTT. Translation gives CAGSLGGTGELFF.

To note about this clonotype: This may be a read error, as it is one base from a much larger clone. V gene TRBV4-2 combines with J gene TRBJ2-3; possible D gene TRBD2, 5 bases. There are 16 residues in the CDR3. CDR1 is LGHNA and CDR2 is YNFKEQ in the germline V gene. The CDR3 region has the DNA TGCGCCAGCGGCCAAGATTTGCTGACTAGCACAGATACGCAGTATTTT. Translation: CASGQDLLTSTDTQYF.

J is TRBJ1-1 and V is TRBV4-1, with 9 positions matching TRBD1. The CDR3 consists of 16 residues. With 5 bases clipped from V and 0 bases from J, the junction kept 7 bases outside the gene matches. Germline V CDR1 and CDR2: MGHRA, YSYEKL. The CDR3 region has the DNA TGCGCCAGCAGCACGACGGGACAGGGAATGAACACTGAAGCTTTCTTT. Its protein product is CASSTTGQGMNTEAFF.

This clonotype was detected a few times. The rearrangement uses TRBV20-1 and TRBJ1-2; D not resolved. The V gene lost 2 bases and the J gene lost 4 bases, with 11 bases spanning the gap. This CDR3 is built from 13 residues. Germline loops: CDR1 DFQATT, CDR2 SNEGSKA (reference sequence). In DNA form, the CDR3 reads TGCAGTGCTAGAATCCAGAGATTCTATGGCTACACCTTC. As protein: CSARIQRFYGYTF.

In its sample, this clonotype was seen many times. CDR3 in amino acids: CASSLGPLAGGRRSYEQYF. The CDR3 DNA reads TGTGCCAGCAGCTTAGGCCCGCTAGCGGGAGGTCGCAGGTCCTACGAGCAGTACTTC. This chain joins TRBV7-2 and TRBJ2-7; 11 bases agree with TRBD2. The CDR3 contains 19 residues. Germline V gene lookup returns CDR1 SGHTA and CDR2 FQGNSA. V was pared by 1 base and J by 1 base, with 12 bases of the junction left unmatched.

The chain couples TRBV7-2 to TRBJ2-2; 8 positions match TRBD1. The CDR3 contains 17 residues. The V segment lost 0 bases and the J segment 7 bases; nucleotides outside the gene matches: 10. The germline CDR1 and CDR2 sequences are SGHTA and FQGNSA. The CDR3 coding sequence is TGTGCCAGCAGCTTAGCGTACGGACAGGGACAGAACGGGGAGCTGTTTTTT. Its translation is CASSLAYGQGQNGELFF.

This clonotype was seen repeatedly, ten times or more. J is TRBJ1-1 and V is TRBV12-3 or TRBV12-4, with D perhaps TRBD1 (5 bases). This CDR3 contains 13 residues. V gave up 6 bases and J gave up 1 base, with 9 bases separating them. The CDR3 loop reads CASSLGENTEAFF. CDR3 DNA: TGTGCCAGCAGCTTGGGGGAGAACACTGAAGCTTTCTTT.

In this sample, this clonotype turned up a few times. V is TRBV19 and J is TRBJ2-7, with 10 bases fitting TRBD2. CDR1 LNHDA and CDR2 SQIVND come from the germline V gene (reference sequence). The CDR3 runs to 14 residues. Trimming removed 3 bases from V and 5 bases from J; junction bases left unmatched: 4. The CDR3 nucleotides are TGTGCCAGTAGTATGCTAGCGGGAGAAAACGAGCAGTACTTC. Residues: CASSMLAGENEQYF.

This clonotype showed up just a few times. The rearrangement uses TRBV29-1 and TRBJ2-2; unclear D gene. The length of the CDR3 is 12 residues. Between the trimmed V and J ends, which lost 6 bases and 4 bases, there was a span of 9 bases. The germline gives CDR1 SQVTM, CDR2 ANQGSEA. The CDR3 sequence is CSVLLGTGELFF. The CDR3 DNA reads TGCAGCGTACTCCTTGGCACCGGGGAGCTGTTTTTT.

This clonotype was seen a handful of times. CDR3: CASSDPGLSYEQYF. Here the CDR3 DNA reads TGTGCCAGCAGTGATCCGGGGTTATCTTACGAGCAGTACTTC. The chain links TRBV6-1 to TRBJ2-7, with a possible D match to TRBD2 (5 bases). In germline, CDR1 is MNHNS, CDR2 SASEGT. CDR3 length: 14 residues. The V end was cut by 3 bases, the J end by 4 bases, with 13 bases between.

The rearrangement uses TRBV4-1 and TRBJ1-2; possibly TRBD1 for D (6 bases). The germline V and J ends were trimmed by 4 bases and 0 bases, with 18 bases remaining between them. The germline gives CDR1 MGHRA, CDR2 YSYEKL. The CDR3 is 17 residues long. The DNA of the CDR3 is TGCGCCAGCAGCCCGGACAGAGTCAGCTCAGCTAACTATGGCTACACCTTC. Encoded protein: CASSPDRVSSANYGYTF.

This clonotype was seen at least ten times. The rearrangement uses TRBV6-5 and TRBJ2-2; weak D call: TRBD1 (5 bases). The V gene lost 7 bases and the J gene lost 0 bases, with 12 bases spanning the gap. Germline lookup yields CDR1 MNHEY and CDR2 SVGAGI. This CDR3 spans 15 amino acids. DNA of the CDR3: TGTGCCAGCACTCACAGGTTCGCGAACACCGGGGAGCTGTTTTTT. This codes for CASTHRFANTGELFF.

This clonotype showed up many times. This chain connects TRBV28 to TRBJ2-1; D perhaps matches TRBD1 (6 bases). The CDR3 totals 15 residues. The ends were cut back, 6 bases at V and 1 base at J, with 13 bases in the middle. Germline lookup yields CDR1 MDHEN and CDR2 SYDVKM. The CDR3 here is CASRKGVYSYNEQFF. The CDR3 nucleotides are TGTGCCAGCAGGAAGGGGGTCTATTCCTACAATGAGCAGTTCTTC.

This clonotype occurred many times. The V call is TRBV2, the J call TRBJ2-3; 14 bases align to TRBD2. Germline V gene sequence: CDR1 SNHLY, CDR2 FYNNEI. This CDR3 is 16 amino acids long. J was trimmed by 1 base and V by 6 bases; bases with no gene match: 3. The CDR3 DNA sequence: TGTGCCAGCAGCAAGGGACTAGCGGGAGGCACAGATACGCAGTATTTT. It is translated as CASSKGLAGGTDTQYF.

Notes on this clonotype: A read error is likely, as this CDR3 ends without the conserved phenylalanine or tryptophan. The DNA for the CDR3 is TGTGCCAGCAGCCCGACTAGCGGGAGACAAGAGACCCAGTACTCC. The encoded protein is CASSPTSGRQETQYS. The J gene is TRBJ2-5, the V gene TRBV7-9, with 12 bases fitting TRBD2. This CDR3 has 15 amino acids. The ends lost 5 bases at V and 2 bases at J; junction bases unmatched: 3. CDR1 is SEHNR and CDR2 is FQNEAQ in the germline V gene (reference sequence).

This clonotype was seen a few times. This chain joins TRBV3-1 and TRBJ1-2; D not resolved. Germline V gene data show CDR1 as LGHDT and CDR2 as YNNKEL (reference sequence). V lost 1 base and J lost 2, with 11 bases in between. The CDR3 loop spans 15 amino acids. This chain's CDR3 is CASSQVLEANYGYTF. For the CDR3, the DNA is TGTGCCAGCAGCCAAGTGCTAGAAGCGAACTATGGCTACACCTTC.

The table lists this clonotype with many counts. V gene TRBV29-1 combines with J gene TRBJ2-2, with D perhaps matching TRBD1 (6 bases). Trimming shortened V by 0 bases and J by 5 bases, and 16 bases separated the two germline ends. The CDR3 runs 16 residues. Per the germline V gene, CDR1 is SQVTM and CDR2 is ANQGSEA. CDR3 bases: TGCAGCGTTGAAGATCGGACAGCCAAACCAACCGGGGAGCTGTTTTTT. Its translation: CSVEDRTAKPTGELFF.

Worth noting for this clonotype: Germline and junction disagree at one end, which may indicate a read error. The V call is TRBV7-3, the J call TRBJ2-1, with 10 bases lining up with TRBD1. Germline CDR1 and CDR2: SGHTA and FQGTGA. The CDR3 length is 17 residues. This chain's CDR3 is CASSLADRDRGDNGQFF. CDR3 in DNA: TGTGCCAGCAGCTTAGCCGACCGGGACAGGGGAGACAATGGGCAGTTCTTC.

This clonotype was seen more than once but under ten times. V is TRBV4-2 and J is TRBJ2-3, with TRBD2 matching over 13 bases. Germline V gives CDR1 LGHNA, CDR2 YNFKEQ. V shed 1 base, J shed 0 bases, and the junction held 4 bases outside the gene matches. This CDR3 contains 18 residues. The CDR3 sequence: CASSQGTSGRTSTDTQYF. The CDR3, as DNA: TGTGCCAGCAGCCAAGGGACTAGCGGGAGAACTAGCACAGATACGCAGTATTTT.